Sequencing of this TCR beta chain was carried out in a study of response to subunit inactivated influenza vaccine. Each CDR3 protein is one row after TCRdb ran MiXCR on the RT-PCR reads. The repertoire has about 520,000 distinct CDR3 sequences, around 7.9% of them found once; the top ten carry about an eighth. Overall study results and limits: Authors suggested each seasonal flu vaccination may recruit only limited numbers of new T cells.

This clonotype was detected a few times. Its target is unknown. This TCR derives from a man aged 45 to 70 who received an inactivated influenza vaccine. The sample here was PBMCs from blood, taken less than 30 months after vaccination.

CDR3 sequence reads: CASSYRDRVFLGEQFF. In DNA, the CDR3 is TGTGCCAGCAGCTACCGGGACAGGGTTTTTTTAGGTGAGCAGTTCTTC. This sequence joins TRBV7-9 and TRBJ2-1; TRBD1 matches 9 bases. Germline V lookup: CDR1 SEHNR, CDR2 FQNEAQ (reference sequence). Trimming removed 4 bases from V and 9 bases from J; junction bases left unmatched: 13. This CDR3 region has 16 residues.